The T cell receptor beta chain described here comes from a study of vaccination and CD4 T cells after COVID-19. Across the whole study: Between diagnosis and the drawing of post-COVID samples lay a median around 98 days (range 35 to 161).

Concerning this clonotype itself: Its matching antigen is unknown. The junction differs from germline at one of its ends, possibly a read error.

Treatment defined: 10-day PBMC culture with coronavirus spike peptide pools or control peptides (ViraFEST assay). First, ViraFEST expanded antigen-specific T cells with peptide pools, and next it sequenced the TCRs. The germline gives CDR1 SGHRS, CDR2 YFSETQ. The CDR3 has 12 residues. With the Oncomine TCR Beta short-read assay, DNA from cultured CD4+ T cells was sequenced. DNA came from CD4+ T cells after culture. MiXCR, applied by TCRdb to the PCR reads, yields one record per CDR3 protein. Seen here are some 3,000 distinct CDR3 sequences, approximately 80% observed once, and the top ten hold 35% to 40%.

J is TRBJ1-1 and V is TRBV5-1; 9 bases agree with TRBD1. Sample: CD4+ T cells from blood, cultured in vitro. This clonotype originated in a human donor who had recovered from COVID-19. The CDR3 here is CASVGQGRKASF. DNA of the CDR3: TGCGCCAGTGTCGGACAGGGGCGTAAGGCTTCCTTT.